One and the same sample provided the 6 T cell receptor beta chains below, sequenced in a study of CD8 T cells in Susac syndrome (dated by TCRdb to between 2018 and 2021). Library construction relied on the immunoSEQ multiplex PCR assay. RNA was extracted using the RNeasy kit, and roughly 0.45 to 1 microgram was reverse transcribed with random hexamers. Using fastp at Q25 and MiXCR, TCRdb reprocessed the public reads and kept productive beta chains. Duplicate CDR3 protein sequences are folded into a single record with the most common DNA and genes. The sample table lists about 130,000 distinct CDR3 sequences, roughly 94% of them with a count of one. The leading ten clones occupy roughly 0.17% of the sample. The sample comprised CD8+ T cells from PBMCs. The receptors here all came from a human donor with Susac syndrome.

The CDR3 here is CATSDGDRENIQYF. DNA of the CDR3: TGTGCCACCTCCGATGGGGACAGGGAAAACATTCAGTACTTC. The chain is built from TRBV24-1 and TRBJ2-4; 9 nucleotides match TRBD1. Trimming cost V 9 bases and J 5 bases; bases outside gene matches: 7. The V gene's germline CDR1 is KGHDR and CDR2 SFDVKD. CDR3 size: 14 residues.

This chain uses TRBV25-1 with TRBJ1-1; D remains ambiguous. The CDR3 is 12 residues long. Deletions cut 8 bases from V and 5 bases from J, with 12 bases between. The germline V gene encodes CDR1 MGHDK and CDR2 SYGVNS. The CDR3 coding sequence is TGTGCCAGCGATAGCGGGTGGACTGAAGCTTTCTTT. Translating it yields CASDSGWTEAFF.

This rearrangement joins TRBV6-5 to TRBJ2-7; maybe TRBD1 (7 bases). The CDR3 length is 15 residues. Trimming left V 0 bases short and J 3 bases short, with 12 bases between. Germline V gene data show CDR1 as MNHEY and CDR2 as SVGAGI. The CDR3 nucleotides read TGTGCCAGCAGTTACTCCGCGGGGACAGACTACGAGCAGTACTTC. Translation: CASSYSAGTDYEQYF.

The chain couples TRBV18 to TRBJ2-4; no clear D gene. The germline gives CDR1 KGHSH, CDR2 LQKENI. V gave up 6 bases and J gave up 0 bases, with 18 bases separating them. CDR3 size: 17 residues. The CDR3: CASSTRASTLAKNIQYF. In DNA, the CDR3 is TGTGCCAGCTCGACCCGGGCCTCGACGCTAGCCAAAAACATTCAGTACTTC. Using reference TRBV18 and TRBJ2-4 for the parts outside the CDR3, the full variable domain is NAGVMQNPRHLVRRRGQEARLRCSPMKGHSHVYWYRQLPEEGLKFMVYLQKENIIDESGMPKERFSAEFPKEGPSILRIQQVVRGDSAAYFCASSTRASTLAKNIQYFGAGTRLSVL.

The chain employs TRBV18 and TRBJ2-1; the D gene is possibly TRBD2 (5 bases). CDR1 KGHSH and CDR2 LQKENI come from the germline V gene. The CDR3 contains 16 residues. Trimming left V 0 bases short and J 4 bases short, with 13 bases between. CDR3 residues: CASSPPGQRSYNEQFF. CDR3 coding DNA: TGTGCCAGCTCACCACCGGGCCAGCGGAGTTACAATGAGCAGTTCTTC.

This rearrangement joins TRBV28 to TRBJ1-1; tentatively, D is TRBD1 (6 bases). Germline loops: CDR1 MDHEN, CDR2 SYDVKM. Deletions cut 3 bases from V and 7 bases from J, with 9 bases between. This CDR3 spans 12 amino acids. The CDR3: CASSLPRGEAFF. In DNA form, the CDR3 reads TGTGCCAGCAGTTTGCCCAGGGGTGAAGCTTTCTTT.